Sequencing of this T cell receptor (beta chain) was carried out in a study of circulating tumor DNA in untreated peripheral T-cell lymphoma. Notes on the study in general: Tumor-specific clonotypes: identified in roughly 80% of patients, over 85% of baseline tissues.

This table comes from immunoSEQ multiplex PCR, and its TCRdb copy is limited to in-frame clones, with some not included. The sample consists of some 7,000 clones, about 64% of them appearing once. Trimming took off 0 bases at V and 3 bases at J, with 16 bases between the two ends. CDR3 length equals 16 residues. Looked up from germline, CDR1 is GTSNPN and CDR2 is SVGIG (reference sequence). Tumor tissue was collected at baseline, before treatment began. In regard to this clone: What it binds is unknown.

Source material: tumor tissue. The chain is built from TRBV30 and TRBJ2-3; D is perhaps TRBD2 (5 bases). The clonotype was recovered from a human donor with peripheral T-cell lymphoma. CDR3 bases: TGTGCCTGGAGTGTACTCCGGCGGAGAGGGACAGATACGCAGTATTTT. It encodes CAWSVLRRRGTDTQYF.